This is a list of T cell receptor beta chains from one sample in a study of blood T cell repertoires in COVID-19. The data were produced by immunoSEQ multiplex PCR, yet TCRdb's version contains in-frame clones alone and is incomplete. The sample shows approximately 220,000 clones, about 85% of them seen only once. The specimen was peripheral blood. All receptors derive from a man in his forties or fifties who had recovered from COVID-19. Both conserved end residues are part of each CDR3. D genes are given only for firm matches. Only some rows state a clone size, as once, few, many or a class for expanded clones.

-,TRBJ2-7,TRBD2,TRBV9,CASSVDLTSGSVEQYF,TGTGCCAGCAGCGTAGATTTGACTAGCGGGAGTGTAGAGCAGTACTTC
once,TRBJ2-2,-,TRBV7-9,CASSLGAGSNTGELFF,TGTGCCAGCAGCTTAGGCGCAGGGTCGAACACCGGGGAGCTGTTTTTT
-,TRBJ1-2,-,TRBV6-5,CASTWGGAPYGYTF,TGTGCCAGCACATGGGGAGGGGCTCCCTATGGCTACACCTTC
once,TRBJ1-3,-,TRBV28,CASSFSGVGGNTIYF,TGTGCCAGCAGTTTTTCAGGGGTGGGTGGAAACACCATATATTTT
once,TRBJ2-3,-,TRBV13,CASSLRVGTGTETQYF,TGTGCCAGCAGCTTACGGGTAGGGACTGGTACGGAGACGCAGTATTTT
-,TRBJ2-7,TRBD2,TRBV19,CASSSRGGGYEQYF,TGTGCCAGTAGTAGCCGCGGGGGGGGATACGAGCAGTACTTC
-,TRBJ2-1,TRBD1,TRBV28,CASSPQTGAADPPYNEQFF,TGTGCCAGCAGTCCACAGACAGGGGCCGCCGATCCCCCCTACAATGAGCAGTTCTTC
-,TRBJ2-1,TRBD2,TRBV29-1,CSVGGTSGRRTYNEQFF,TGCAGCGTCGGGGGGACTAGCGGGAGGAGGACCTACAATGAGCAGTTCTTC
-,TRBJ1-1,-,TRBV5-4,CASSLYVGRGNTEAFF,TGTGCCAGCAGCTTGTATGTGGGCAGGGGTAACACTGAAGCTTTCTTT
-,TRBJ2-6,-,TRBV7-8,CASSLFSSGANVLTF,TGTGCCAGCAGCTTATTCTCTTCTGGGGCCAACGTCCTGACTTTC
-,TRBJ2-2,-,TRBV30,CAWSQFLGPGSGELFF,TGTGCCTGGAGCCAGTTCCTTGGGCCGGGGAGCGGGGAGCTGTTTTTT
once,TRBJ1-1,TRBD1,TRBV18,CASSPIVGGAAEAFF,TGTGCCAGCTCACCAATAGTAGGGGGCGCGGCTGAAGCTTTCTTT